One sample yielded the 3 T cell receptor beta chains listed below, sequenced in a study of cytomegalovirus exposure and HLA in healthy donors. With 60 Vbeta and 13 Jbeta primers, the PCR was carried out. TCRdb's table, derived via immunoSEQ multiplex PCR, lists solely in-frame clones and lacks some. The profile shows roughly 100,000 clones, around 74% of them singletons. The sample consisted of PBMCs. The receptors derive from a middle-aged man in good health and CMV-seronegative.

DNA of the CDR3: TGCGCCAGCAGCTTGGGGGCGGGGACCTACGAGCAGTACTTC. This codes for CASSLGAGTYEQYF. The rearrangement links TRBV5-1 to TRBJ2-7, with D possibly being TRBD2 (6 bases). Germline V gene sequence: CDR1 SGHRS, CDR2 YFSETQ. The CDR3 has 14 amino acids. The V and J ends lost 0 bases and 2 bases respectively, with 9 bases between them. The variable domain in full, completed from reference TRBV5-1 and TRBJ2-7, reads KAGVTQTPRYLIKTRGQQVTLSCSPISGHRSVSWYQQTPGQGLQFLFEYFSETQRNKGNFPGRFSGRQFSNSRSEMNVSTLELGDSALYLCASSLGAGTYEQYFGPGTRLTVT.

The chain uses TRBV19 and TRBJ1-5, with D unclear. The germline V gene encodes CDR1 LNHDA and CDR2 SQIVND (reference sequence). This CDR3 comprises 14 residues. V shed 4 bases and J shed 2 bases, with 9 bases lying between them. DNA of the CDR3: TGTGCCAGTAGTACTGCTACGGGCAATCAGCCCCAGCATTTT. This sequence encodes CASSTATGNQPQHF. The complete variable domain, with remaining parts taken from reference TRBV19 and TRBJ1-5, reads DGGITQSPKYLFRKEGQNVTLSCEQNLNHDAMYWYRQDPGQGLRLIYYSQIVNDFQKGDIAEGYSVSREKKESFPLTVTSAQKNPTAFYLCASSTATGNQPQHFGDGTRLSIL.

The chain recombines TRBV7-9 with TRBJ1-1, with D maybe TRBD1 (6 bases). The V end was cut by 1 base, the J end by 1 base, with 7 bases between. The germline V gene encodes CDR1 SEHNR and CDR2 FQNEAQ (reference sequence). The CDR3 is 14 amino acids. The CDR3 nucleotides are TGTGCCAGCAGCTTAGGGACAGCGAACACTGAAGCTTTCTTT. This encodes CASSLGTANTEAFF. Based on the CDR3 plus reference TRBV7-9 and TRBJ1-1, the full variable domain is DTGVSQNPRHKITKRGQNVTFRCDPISEHNRLYWYRQTLGQGPEFLTYFQNEAQLEKSRLLSDRFSAERPKGSFSTLEIQRTEQGDSAMYLCASSLGTANTEAFFGQGTRLTVV.